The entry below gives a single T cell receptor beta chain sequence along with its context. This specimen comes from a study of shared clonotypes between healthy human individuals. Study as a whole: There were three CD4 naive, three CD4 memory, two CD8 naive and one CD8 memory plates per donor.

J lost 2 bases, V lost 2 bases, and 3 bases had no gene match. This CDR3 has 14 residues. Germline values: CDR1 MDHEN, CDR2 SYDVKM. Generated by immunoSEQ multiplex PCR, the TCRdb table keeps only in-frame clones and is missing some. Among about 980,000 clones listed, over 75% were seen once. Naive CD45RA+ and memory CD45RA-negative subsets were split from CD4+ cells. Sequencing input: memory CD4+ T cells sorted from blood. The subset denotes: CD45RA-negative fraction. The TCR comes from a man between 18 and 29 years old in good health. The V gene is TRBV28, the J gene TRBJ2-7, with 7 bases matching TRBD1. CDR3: CASSLGTVAYEQYF. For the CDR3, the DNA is TGTGCCAGCAGTTTAGGGACAGTTGCCTACGAGCAGTACTTC.